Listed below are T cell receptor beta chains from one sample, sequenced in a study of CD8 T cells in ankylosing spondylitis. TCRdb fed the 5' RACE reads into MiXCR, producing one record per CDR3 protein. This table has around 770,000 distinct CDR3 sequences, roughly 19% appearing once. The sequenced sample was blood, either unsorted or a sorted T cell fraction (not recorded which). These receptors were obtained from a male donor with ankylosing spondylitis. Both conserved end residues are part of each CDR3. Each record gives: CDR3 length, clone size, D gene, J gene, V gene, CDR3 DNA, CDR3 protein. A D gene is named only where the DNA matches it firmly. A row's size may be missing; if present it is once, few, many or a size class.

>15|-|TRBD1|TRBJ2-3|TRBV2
TGTGCCAGCAGTGTCCGGGACAGGGGCACAGATACGCAGTATTTT
CASSVRDRGTDTQYF
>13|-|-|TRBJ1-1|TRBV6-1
TGTGCCAGCAACCCCGACAGGAACACTGAAGCTTTCTTT
CASNPDRNTEAFF
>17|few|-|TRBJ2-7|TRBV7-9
TGTGCCAGCAGCCTGCCCCCAGGGGCTAGCGCTACCTACGAGCAGTACTTC
CASSLPPGASATYEQYF
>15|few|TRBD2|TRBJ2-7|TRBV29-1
TGCAGCGTTGAGGGACTAGCGGGAGAGACCTACGAGCAGTACTTC
CSVEGLAGETYEQYF
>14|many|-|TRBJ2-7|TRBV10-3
TGTGCCATCAGTGAGGCCGGGAGATCGTACGAGCAGTACTTC
CAISEAGRSYEQYF
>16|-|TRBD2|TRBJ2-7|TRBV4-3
TGCGCCAGCAGCCAAGATTTCCTAGCGGGAGTTTACGAGCAGTACTTC
CASSQDFLAGVYEQYF
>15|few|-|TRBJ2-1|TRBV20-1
TGCAGTGCTAGAAAACCCGGGGGTTCCTACAATGAGCAGTTCTTC
CSARKPGGSYNEQFF
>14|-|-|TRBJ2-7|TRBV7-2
TGTGCCAGCAGCTTAGCGTCCAGGGACTACGAGCAGTACTTC
CASSLASRDYEQYF
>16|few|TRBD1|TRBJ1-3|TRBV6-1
TGTGCCAGCTCCGCCGGGACAGGGGTGGCTGGAAACACCATATATTTT
CASSAGTGVAGNTIYF
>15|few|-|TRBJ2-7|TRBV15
TGTGCCACCAGCAGGGCGGACGCCGGTTACTACGAGCAGTACTTC
CATSRADAGYYEQYF
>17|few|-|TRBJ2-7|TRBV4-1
TGCGCCAGCAGCCCCGGGTGGCCTGACAGGAGAAAACCCGAGCAGTACTTC
CASSPGWPDRRKPEQYF
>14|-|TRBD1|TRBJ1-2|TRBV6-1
TGTGCCAGCTCTCAAGGGACAGGAAAATATGGCTACACCTTC
CASSQGTGKYGYTF
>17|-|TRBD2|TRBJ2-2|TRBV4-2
TGTGCCAGCAGCCGATCCGTGACTAGCGGGAACACCGGGGAGCTGTTTTTT
CASSRSVTSGNTGELFF
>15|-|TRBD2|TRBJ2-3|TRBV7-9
TGTGCCAGCAGCGCACTGACTAGCGGCACAGATACGCAGTATTTT
CASSALTSGTDTQYF
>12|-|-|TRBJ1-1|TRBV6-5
TGTGCCAGCAGCAACGGGGTATATGGGGCTTTCTTT
CASSNGVYGAFF
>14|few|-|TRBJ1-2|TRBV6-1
TGTGCCAGCAGTGAAGCTAGCCCGAACTATGGCTACACCTTC
CASSEASPNYGYTF
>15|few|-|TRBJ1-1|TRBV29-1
TGCAGCGTTGATGCCCCGGGACGGTGGAACACTGAAGCTTTCTTT
CSVDAPGRWNTEAFF
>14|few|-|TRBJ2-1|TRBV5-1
TGCGCCAGCGGCCCCAGGGTTGAGGTGCGTGAGCAGTTCTTC
CASGPRVEVREQFF
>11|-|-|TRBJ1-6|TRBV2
TGTGCCAGCAGCAGCGCGTCCAGCCTCCACTTT
CASSSASSLHF
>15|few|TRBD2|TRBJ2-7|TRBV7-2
TGTGCCAGCAGCTTGGGACTAGCGGGAGGTGGGAAATGGTACTTC
CASSLGLAGGGKWYF
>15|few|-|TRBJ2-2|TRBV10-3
TGTGCCATCAGTGCAGGGCAGGAGAACACCGGGGAGCTGTTTTTT
CAISAGQENTGELFF
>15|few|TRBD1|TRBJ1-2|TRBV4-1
TGCGCCAGCAGCCAAGATGCGGGACAGGTATATGGCTACACCTTC
CASSQDAGQVYGYTF
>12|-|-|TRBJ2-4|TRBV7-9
TGTGCCAGCAGCCCGCAGGGTAGCATTCAGTACTTC
CASSPQGSIQYF
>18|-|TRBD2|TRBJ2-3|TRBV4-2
TGTGCCAGCAGCCAAGAGAGTGAGACTAGCGGAGACACAGATACGCAGTATTTT
CASSQESETSGDTDTQYF
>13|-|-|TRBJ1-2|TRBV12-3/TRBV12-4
TGTGCCAGCAGTCCCTCGGGACTCTATGGCTACACCTTC
CASSPSGLYGYTF
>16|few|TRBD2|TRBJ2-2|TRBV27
TGTGCCAGCAGTGGGAGGGACTACGCGAACACCGGGGAGCTGTTTTTT
CASSGRDYANTGELFF
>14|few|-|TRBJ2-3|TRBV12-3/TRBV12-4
TGTGCCAGCAGGCTGACTATGTCGGCAGATACGCAGTATTTT
CASRLTMSADTQYF
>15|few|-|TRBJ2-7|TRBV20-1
TGCAGTGCCCATGATGGAGCCCGTTCGTCCTACGAGCAGTACTTC
CSAHDGARSSYEQYF
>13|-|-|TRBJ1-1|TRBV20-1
TGCAGTGCCAAGGCAACCATGAACACTGAAGCTTTCTTT
CSAKATMNTEAFF
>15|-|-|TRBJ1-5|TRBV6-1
TGTGCCAGCACATTGGACGTTTATAGCAATCAGCCCCAGCATTTT
CASTLDVYSNQPQHF
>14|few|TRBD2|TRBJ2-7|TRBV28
TGTGCCAGCAGTTCGGGGGGGGTTGGCTACGAGCAGTACTTC
CASSSGGVGYEQYF
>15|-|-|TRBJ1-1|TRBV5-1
TGCGCCAGCAGCTTGGTTTGGGGGGGGAACACTGAAGCTTTCTTT
CASSLVWGGNTEAFF
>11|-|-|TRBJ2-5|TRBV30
TGTGCCTGGAGTAGGCAAGAGACCCAGTACTTC
CAWSRQETQYF
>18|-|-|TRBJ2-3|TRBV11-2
TGTGCCAGCAGCTTCCCGACGAATAGAGAGGGGAGCACAGATACGCAGTATTTT
CASSFPTNREGSTDTQYF
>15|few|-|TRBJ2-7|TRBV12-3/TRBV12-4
TGTGCCAGCAGTCAGTGGGCAGGGGGACTCTACGAGCAGTACTTC
CASSQWAGGLYEQYF
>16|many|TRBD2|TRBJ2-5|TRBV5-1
TGCGCCAGCAGTAGGAGACCTAGCGGAGAACAAGAGACCCAGTACTTC
CASSRRPSGEQETQYF
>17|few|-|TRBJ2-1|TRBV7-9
TGTGCCAGCAGCCCCCCAGGAGGCTCGACCTCCTACAATGAGCAGTTCTTC
CASSPPGGSTSYNEQFF
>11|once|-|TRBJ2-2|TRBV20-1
TGCAGTGCCCCCTACACCGGGGAGCTGTTTTTT
CSAPYTGELFF